A single sample gave rise to the 5 T cell receptor beta chains below, sequenced in a study of blood T cell repertoires in COVID-19. The data were produced by immunoSEQ multiplex PCR, yet TCRdb's version contains in-frame clones alone and is incomplete. The data show roughly 130,000 clones, roughly 80% seen once. The sample was PBMCs or T cells enriched from blood (not recorded which). Receptors originate from a man aged 50 or older who had recovered from COVID-19.

V is TRBV11-1 and J is TRBJ1-2; D is ambiguous. The CDR3 is 14 amino acids. Germline values: CDR1 SGHAT, CDR2 FQDESV (reference sequence). Between the trimmed V and J ends, which lost 0 bases and 4 bases, there was a span of 9 bases. This CDR3 reads CASSLAGSTYGYTF. DNA for the CDR3: TGTGCCAGCAGCTTAGCCGGGTCTACCTATGGCTACACCTTC. The full variable domain, its missing parts supplied by reference TRBV11-1 and TRBJ1-2, is EAEVAQSPRYKITEKSQAVAFWCDPISGHATLYWYRQILGQGPELLVQFQDESVVDDSQLPKDRFSAERLKGVDSTLKIQPAELGDSAMYLCASSLAGSTYGYTFGSGTRLTVV.

This chain connects TRBV7-8 to TRBJ2-7; TRBD1 matches 7 bases. The CDR3 sequence is 12 residues long. CDR1 SGHVS and CDR2 FQNEAQ come from the germline V gene. J lost 12 bases, V lost 5 bases, and 10 bases had no gene match. The CDR3 region is CASSQDRTNLYF. The CDR3 bases are TGTGCCAGCAGCCAGGACAGGACCAACCTGTACTTC.

This sequence joins TRBV19 and TRBJ2-3; TRBD2 matches 8 bases. Looked up from germline, CDR1 is LNHDA and CDR2 is SQIVND (reference sequence). V trimming: 1 base; J trimming: 1 base; junction bases outside the gene matches: 1. The CDR3 is 15 amino acids. In DNA, the CDR3 is TGTGCCAGTAGTATAGCGGGAGGGGGCACAGATACGCAGTATTTT. Its translation: CASSIAGGGTDTQYF.

This rearrangement joins TRBV27 to TRBJ1-2; D perhaps matches TRBD1 (6 bases). The CDR3 loop spans 14 amino acids. Germline CDR1 reads MNHEY; CDR2 reads SMNVEV (reference sequence). Trimming stripped 2 bases from V and 7 bases from J, with 14 bases between. DNA for the CDR3: TGTGCCAGCAGTTTACAGGGGATAGGCTCTGGCTACACCTTC. It specifies CASSLQGIGSGYTF.

This clone showed up just once. The gene calls are TRBV5-1 and TRBJ1-4, with no clear D. Germline-derived CDR1 and CDR2 are SGHRS and YFSETQ. V lost 4 bases and J 8 bases, leaving 12 bases between the germline ends. CDR3 size: 13 residues. The CDR3 is CASSGGKEEKLFF. DNA for the CDR3: TGCGCCAGCAGCGGCGGGAAGGAAGAAAAACTGTTTTTT.